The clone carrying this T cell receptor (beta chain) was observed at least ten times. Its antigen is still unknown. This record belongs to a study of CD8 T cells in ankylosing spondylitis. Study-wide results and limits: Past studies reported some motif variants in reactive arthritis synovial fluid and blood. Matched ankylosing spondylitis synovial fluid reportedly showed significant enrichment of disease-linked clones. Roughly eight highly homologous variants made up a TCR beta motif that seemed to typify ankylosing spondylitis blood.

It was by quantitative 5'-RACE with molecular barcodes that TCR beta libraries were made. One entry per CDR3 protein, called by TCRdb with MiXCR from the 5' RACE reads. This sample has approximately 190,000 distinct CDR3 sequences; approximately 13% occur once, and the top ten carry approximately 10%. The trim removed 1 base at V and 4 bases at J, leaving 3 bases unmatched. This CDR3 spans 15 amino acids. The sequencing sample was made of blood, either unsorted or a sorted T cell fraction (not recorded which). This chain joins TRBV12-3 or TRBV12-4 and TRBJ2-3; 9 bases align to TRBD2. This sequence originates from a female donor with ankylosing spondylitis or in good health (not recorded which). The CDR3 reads CASSLGSSGADTQYF. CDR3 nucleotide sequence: TGTGCCAGCAGTTTAGGATCTAGCGGGGCAGATACGCAGTATTTT.